Below, one TCR beta chain is given with its context. No cognate antigen has been identified for it. Base qualities are not provided; no much larger clone lies one nucleotide away. This specimen includes other DNA sequences encoding the same CDR3. The data were taken from a study of cytomegalovirus exposure and HLA in healthy donors (dated by TCRdb to the late 2010s). Concerning the study at large: According to an earlier analysis of a few hundred of the donors, some 170 million T cells yielded 117 million unique TCR beta sequences and approximately 300 Gb of sequence data. Both class I and class II loci were covered by HLA typing, at four-digit resolution. The study profiled the T cell repertoires of under 700 subjects by immunosequencing and related them to cytomegalovirus serostatus. Every discovery cohort repertoire had been produced on one sequencing platform. Among 398 genotyped donors of the cohort, an average of approximately 240,000 unique TCR beta nucleotide sequences were sequenced per donor, 15% to 20% of them non-productive. Along with the approximately 650-subject first cohort, a separate validation cohort of over a hundred different subjects was used. A later analysis re-examined previously published TCR beta repertoires from just over 650 donors and added high-resolution HLA genotyping to investigate patterns of TCR occurrence. Alongside the repertoire data, information on donor age, sex, ethnicity and CMV serostatus was compiled. In an earlier analysis of roughly 580 of the donors, high-throughput TCR beta sequencing was used to judge whether each TCR beta V gene segment behaved as functional or pseudogenic. High-throughput TCR immunosequencing, statistical association of individual TCRs with disease status, and machine learning were combined to predict cytomegalovirus infection status. The study aimed to test whether signatures of past pathogen exposure could be identified by cataloging public T cell receptors. In a later genetic analysis, genome-wide SNP genotypes for 398 of the 666 donors were used, and that subset was treated as a discovery cohort. Typing coverage varied by locus: roughly 629-640 donors for A, B, C, DRB1 and DQB1; about 520 for DQA1; nearly 610 for DPA1; more than 450 for DPB1. An early release covering about 600 HLA-typed donors comprised roughly 300 gigabases of sequencing data and approximately 85 million unique TCR sequences. Because of strong linkage in the cohort, a handful of DR-DQ haplotypes were treated as single units for association and clustering. Rather than using new phenotypic data, the later analysis identified candidate immune exposures from TCR beta sequences and from how often those sequences occurred across donors. Among the 398 genotyped donors, around 81% belonged to the genetic ancestry cluster associated with self-reported Caucasian donors. Broader findings and caveats from the paper: Linkage disequilibrium might explain the correlated functional status among segregating V segments, but an unknown experimental factor could not be ruled out. Some IMGT-functional V segments, including TRBV6-2 and TRBV6-3, could not be told apart with the 87-base-pair reads, so those segments were excluded. The authors suggested that the approach could potentially be generalized to other disease states and immunological phenotypes. In a later analysis, most CMV-associated TCR beta chains were found to appear HLA-restricted, with HLA associations seemingly driven largely by CMV exposure. Several of the top co-occurrence clusters appeared to be linked to parvovirus B19, influenza, CMV and Epstein-Barr virus, according to a later analysis. Because HLA typing was unavailable for some donors at each locus, only the typed subset was used in association tests. The sequencing pipeline was judged likely to have produced a cluster of highly shared sequence variants as a technical artifact. Compared with equally common non-associated chains, HLA-associated TCR beta chains in a later analysis were more clonally expanded and had lower generation probabilities. A further reported finding was that TCR beta sequences accurately predicted the HLA-A and HLA-B alleles for most subjects in the first cohort. The only immune exposure information available for the cohort was CMV serostatus. While some public TCRs were present in many individuals, most TCR sequences turned up only very rarely across donors. A later genetic analysis reported fewer N-insertions in productive TCRs among donors in an Asian-associated ancestry cluster than the roughly 640-donor mean. Roughly uniform sequencing depth across donors was assumed in presence/absence analyses, although this assumption may not hold. Strong co-occurrence of HLA alleles, especially DR and DQ, made assigning TCR associations to individual alleles difficult. In this cohort, only TCR beta chains were sequenced, and detectable features were limited by the absence of alpha or paired-chain data. In both the original and validation cohorts, the classifier was reported to diagnose cytomegalovirus status with high specificity and sensitivity. According to a later analysis, TCR association rates differed among HLA loci, with DRB1 alleles showing the most associated TCRs and HLA-C alleles showing the fewest. The study gave a list of 150 to 200 TCR beta chains associated with cytomegalovirus. An earlier analysis of approximately 590 of the donors showed that most TCR beta V segments appeared in productive rearrangements either about 87% or about 30% of the time, which broadly matched IMGT annotations. In vitro tests confirmed that three of the cytomegalovirus-associated TCR beta chains recognize cytomegalovirus antigens. At a false discovery rate of 0.05, a later analysis linked 16,951 TCR beta sequences to specific HLA alleles. An association between a missense DCLRE1C variant and V-gene and J-gene trimming of TCR beta chains was found in a later genetic analysis and replicated in an independent cohort. Because counts were too low, seventeen rarely observed V segments, including chromosome 9 orphons, were left out of the earlier analysis of a few hundred of the donors.

Library preparation was by the immunoSEQ multiplex PCR assay. For the multiplex PCR, a mixture combining 60 forward primers for TCR Vbeta segments and 13 reverse primers for TCR Jbeta segments was used. A multiplex PCR assay on genomic DNA amplified the CDR3 region of rearranged TCR beta genes. On the Illumina HiSeq System, the amplified TCR beta libraries were sequenced as 87-base-pair reads. Regarding the original processing steps: Across the 600 to 700 repertoires, a later analysis counted 75 million to 90 million unique TCR beta chains, roughly 11 million of which were shared by at least two donors. To remove PCR and sequencing errors, raw reads were error-corrected and collapsed into unique sequences using a nearest-neighbor algorithm that merged closely related sequences. V, D and J gene segments were assigned by aligning CDR3 sequences to IMGT reference sequences. Each retained sequence needed at least a six-nucleotide match to both a V gene segment and a J gene segment. A rearrangement counted as productive if the CDR3 had no stop codons and remained in frame with V and J, and every other rearrangement counted as non-productive. CDR3 was defined by IMGT convention, running from the second conserved V-encoded cysteine to the conserved J-encoded phenylalanine. In an earlier analysis of around 570 of the donors, sequences lacking an unambiguous match to a single V gene segment were excluded. An earlier analysis of some 500 of the donors classified V segments as functional when productive rearrangements were above 56.7% and as segregating when the standard deviation between donors was above 5%. To diagnose cytomegalovirus status from the catalog of TCR beta chain sequences, a statistical classification framework was built. In a later analysis, TCR nucleotide sequences were compared against IMGT/GENE-DB human TR gene sequences so that V and J genes could be assigned. A later analysis assigned CDR3 sequences and most-parsimonious VDJ recombination scenarios with the TCRdist pipeline. In a later analysis, every TCR beta chain was defined by the combination of its CDR3 amino acid sequence and its V-gene family, and reads without a unique V-gene family were dropped. As a way to deal with suspected cross-contamination and a sequencing artifact, a later analysis dropped 500 to 700 nucleotide sequences that were highly shared and had low generation probability. A later analysis calculated a clonal expansion index for each public chain from normalized within-repertoire ranks of inferred template counts. A later analysis computed generation probabilities with a VDJ recombination model fitted to out-of-frame rearrangements, and checked the results against IGoR. In a later analysis, hypergeometric tests were used to score TCR-TCR, TCR-HLA and TCR-CMV co-occurrence, with a repertoire-size bias correction applied to TCR pairs. False discovery rates were estimated in a later analysis by permuting HLA or CMV assignments 20 times. In a later analysis, co-occurring TCRs were grouped using DBSCAN, with TCRdist sequence similarity added in when clustering inside HLA-allele-positive subsets. For co-occurrence clustering, repertoires with fewer than 30,000 or more than 120,000 public chains were excluded, along with five repertoires with anomalous nucleotide sharing. TCRdb obtained this table from immuneACCESS and retained in-frame rearrangements with V and J assigned. These tables miss some clones; where compared with another copy, unresolved V genes account for less than half of the shortfall, and the remainder is unexplained. That table is the source of V, J and clone size, and D and trimming were worked out from the DNA. The sample yields hundreds of thousands of clones; about 66% were counted once. Jointly, the top ten make up under 3% of the sample.

The germline V gene sets CDR1 to SGHTS and CDR2 to YDEGEE. From V the trimming removes 4 bases and from J it removes 1 base, while the gene matches leave 2 bases of the junction unaccounted for. The CDR3 contains 14 residues, cysteine and phenylalanine counted. The entry retains the CDR3 DNA only, 42 bases that are in frame from base 1. The cohort was made up of around 720 healthy bone marrow donors. At the time of sampling, every cohort member was nominally healthy, though immune exposures that went unrecorded were likely present. The donor tested CMV seronegative, placing the donor among the roughly 400 seronegative members of the cohort. A peripheral blood sample was provided by each donor, and peripheral blood mononuclear cells were used for TCR beta sequencing. Genomic DNA was extracted from the blood cell samples with the Qiagen DNeasy Blood Extraction Kit.

Sequenced material: PBMCs. The rearrangement joined TRBV5-8 to TRBJ1-5, with 7 bases aligning to TRBD1. This receptor was obtained from a female donor in good health and CMV-seronegative. The bases are TGTGCCAGCAGCCGGGGACAGAGCAATCAGCCCCAGCATTTT. This is translated as CASSRGQSNQPQHF.